These 31 T cell receptor beta chains came from one sample sequenced in a study of cytomegalovirus exposure and HLA in healthy donors. Sequenced by immunoSEQ multiplex PCR; TCRdb stores in-frame clones only, minus some. Of around 220,000 clones listed, approximately 80% are singletons. The sample consisted of PBMCs. The receptor source for this set is a woman in her twenties or thirties in good health and CMV-seropositive.

This clone was counted a few times. This chain connects TRBV27 to TRBJ2-2; D is uncertain. The CDR3 runs to 14 residues. Germline V lookup: CDR1 MNHEY, CDR2 SMNVEV (reference sequence). Trimming pared 1 base from V and 3 bases from J, leaving 6 bases between. DNA for the CDR3: TGTGCCAGCAGTTTATACGGTGACACCGGGGAGCTGTTTTTT. Amino acids: CASSLYGDTGELFF.

V is TRBV29-1 and J is TRBJ1-4; D possibly corresponds to TRBD1 (5 bases). The V end was cut by 5 bases, the J end by 3 bases, with 10 bases between. The CDR3 is 13 amino acids. Germline V gene data show CDR1 as SQVTM and CDR2 as ANQGSEA. This chain's CDR3 is CSVSGMANEKLFF. The CDR3 nucleotides read TGCAGCGTTTCAGGGATGGCTAATGAAAAACTGTTTTTT.

The J gene is TRBJ1-5, the V gene TRBV6-5, with a weak D call TRBD1 (5 bases). Germline lookup yields CDR1 MNHEY and CDR2 SVGAGI. The CDR3 has 13 amino acids. Trimming shortened V by 6 bases and J by 7 bases, and 13 bases separated the two germline ends. The CDR3 region is CASREQVAQPQHF. The CDR3 DNA follows: TGTGCCAGCAGGGAACAGGTCGCGCAGCCCCAGCATTTT.

The J gene is TRBJ2-6, the V gene TRBV11-1, with D unclear. V was shortened by 0 bases and J by 1 base, with 4 bases between the two germline ends. This CDR3 spans 15 amino acids. In germline, CDR1 is SGHAT, CDR2 FQDESV (reference sequence). The CDR3 reads CASSLAASGANVLTF. The DNA for the CDR3 is TGTGCCAGCAGCTTAGCGGCTTCTGGGGCCAACGTCCTGACTTTC.

This chain links TRBV2 with TRBJ2-7; the D is unclear. The CDR3 is 11 amino acids. Germline V gene lookup returns CDR1 SNHLY and CDR2 FYNNEI. V gave up 6 bases and J gave up 3 bases, with 6 bases separating them. The CDR3 nucleotides read TGTGCCAGCAGGCTGAACTACGAGCAGTACTTC. Protein: CASRLNYEQYF.

The rearrangement uses TRBV5-1 and TRBJ2-5; 11 bases line up with TRBD2. The V gene's germline CDR1 is SGHRS and CDR2 YFSETQ. The J segment lost 4 bases and the V segment lost 5 bases, leaving 13 bases of the junction unmatched. This CDR3 spans 17 amino acids. CDR3 in DNA: TGCGCCAGCAGACACCTCACGGGGCTAGCGGGAGGAGAGACCCAGTACTTC. Translation: CASRHLTGLAGGETQYF. Full variable domain (outside the CDR3, taken from reference TRBV5-1 and TRBJ2-5): KAGVTQTPRYLIKTRGQQVTLSCSPISGHRSVSWYQQTPGQGLQFLFEYFSETQRNKGNFPGRFSGRQFSNSRSEMNVSTLELGDSALYLCASRHLTGLAGGETQYFGPGTRLLVL.

V is TRBV5-4 and J is TRBJ1-1, with unresolved D. Germline-derived CDR1 and CDR2 are SGHNT and YYREEE (reference sequence). V lost 1 base, J lost 1 base, and 8 bases lay in between. The CDR3 covers 14 residues. CDR3 nucleotides: TGTGCCAGCAGCTTGCGGGGAAAGAACACTGAAGCTTTCTTT. Its protein product is CASSLRGKNTEAFF.

The chain couples TRBV7-3 to TRBJ1-1; tentatively, D is TRBD1 (6 bases). V lost 5 bases, J lost 3 bases, and 13 bases lay in between. This CDR3 has 14 residues. Germline V gene sequence: CDR1 SGHTA, CDR2 FQGTGA. CDR3 DNA: TGTGCCAGCAGCGAACAGGGTAGTTACACTGAAGCTTTCTTT. Residues: CASSEQGSYTEAFF.

This chain connects TRBV30 to TRBJ1-5; weak D call: TRBD1 (6 bases). Germline values: CDR1 GTSNPN, CDR2 SVGIG (reference sequence). V shed 5 bases and J shed 1 base, with 9 bases lying between them. This CDR3 comprises 13 residues. The CDR3 DNA reads TGTGCCTGGGGCAGGGGCAGCAATCAGCCCCAGCATTTT. Residues: CAWGRGSNQPQHF.

The genes are TRBV18 and TRBJ2-2; 7 nucleotides line up with TRBD1. Trimming removed 3 bases from V and 5 bases from J; junction bases left unmatched: 6. Germline V gene lookup returns CDR1 KGHSH and CDR2 LQKENI. The CDR3 is 15 residues long. The CDR3 DNA follows: TGTGCCAGCTCACCCGGACAGGATCGTACCGGGGAGCTGTTTTTT. Residues: CASSPGQDRTGELFF.

The V gene is TRBV4-1, the J gene TRBJ1-5, with D perhaps matching TRBD1 (5 bases). The V and J ends lost 1 base and 4 bases respectively, with 23 bases between them. The CDR3 has 19 residues. In germline, CDR1 is MGHRA, CDR2 YSYEKL. CDR3 sequence: CASSQGGSSSQGENQPQHF. CDR3 nucleotides: TGCGCCAGCAGCCAAGGGGGTTCTTCTTCGCAGGGCGAGAATCAGCCCCAGCATTTT.

For the CDR3, the DNA is TGTGCCAGTAGTATATCAGGGGGCGATTACCAAGAGACCCAGTACTTC. Its protein is CASSISGGDYQETQYF. This sequence joins TRBV19 and TRBJ2-5, with TRBD1 matching over 8 bases. This CDR3 spans 16 amino acids. The J segment lost 0 bases and the V segment lost 2 bases, leaving 5 bases of the junction unmatched. Germline assignment: CDR1 LNHDA and CDR2 SQIVND (reference sequence). Filled out from reference TRBV19 and TRBJ2-5, the complete variable domain reads DGGITQSPKYLFRKEGQNVTLSCEQNLNHDAMYWYRQDPGQGLRLIYYSQIVNDFQKGDIAEGYSVSREKKESFPLTVTSAQKNPTAFYLCASSISGGDYQETQYFGPGTRLLVL.

The genes are TRBV2 and TRBJ2-7; TRBD1 is a possible D gene (5 bases). This CDR3 contains 14 residues. Germline CDR1 and CDR2: SNHLY and FYNNEI. The V and J ends lost 7 bases and 1 base respectively, with 14 bases between them. The CDR3 nucleotides are TGTGCCAGCAAGTTTCAAGGGGTTTCCTACGAGCAGTACTTC. It translates to CASKFQGVSYEQYF. Complete variable domain (other parts from reference TRBV2 and TRBJ2-7): EPEVTQTPSHQVTQMGQEVILRCVPISNHLYFYWYRQILGQKVEFLVSFYNNEISEKSEIFDDQFSVERPDGSNFTLKIRSTKLEDSAMYFCASKFQGVSYEQYFGPGTRLTVT.

J is TRBJ1-1 and V is TRBV6-5, with D unclear. The germline CDR1 and CDR2 sequences are MNHEY and SVGAGI. The CDR3 is made up of 15 amino acids. V shed 8 bases and J shed 3 bases, with 19 bases lying between them. In nucleotides, the CDR3 is TGTGCCAGCTGCTACAGACCCACCCCAGACACTGAAGCTTTCTTT. Translating it yields CASCYRPTPDTEAFF.

The gene calls are TRBV7-8 and TRBJ2-5, with D perhaps being TRBD1 or TRBD2 (5 bases each). Germline-derived CDR1 and CDR2 are SGHVS and FQNEAQ. Between the trimmed V and J ends, which lost 4 bases and 5 bases, there was a span of 11 bases. The CDR3 runs to 13 residues. The CDR3 DNA reads as TGTGCCAGCAGCTGGGACGGAGAGGAGACCCAGTACTTC. It codes for CASSWDGEETQYF.

This clone showed up just a few times. The V and J genes are TRBV18 and TRBJ2-1; 9 nucleotides match TRBD2. The J segment lost 4 bases and the V segment lost 4 bases, leaving 5 bases of the junction unmatched. CDR3 length: 15 residues. Germline V gene sequence: CDR1 KGHSH, CDR2 LQKENI. The CDR3 spells CASSLGTSWYNEQFF. In DNA form, the CDR3 reads TGTGCCAGCTCACTCGGGACTAGCTGGTACAATGAGCAGTTCTTC.

The rearrangement links TRBV9 to TRBJ2-7; 12 bases fit TRBD2. Germline CDR1 and CDR2: SGDLS and YYNGEE. The CDR3 runs 19 residues. The ends lost 1 base at V and 4 bases at J; junction bases unmatched: 15. The CDR3 is CASSVTSSGRDPESYEQYF. As DNA, the CDR3 is TGTGCCAGCAGCGTAACTTCTAGCGGGAGGGACCCCGAGAGTTACGAGCAGTACTTC.

The chain carries TRBV12-2 and TRBJ2-7. TRBV12-2 is deemed a pseudogene. This CDR3 spans 15 amino acids. The CDR3 DNA is TGTGCAAGTCGCTTGGTTGAGCTGGGAAAGTACGAGCAGTACTTC. The encoded protein is CASRLVELGKYEQYF.

This CDR3 reads CASSRQGGGNTEAFF. The CDR3 nucleotides read TGCGCCAGCAGCCGACAGGGAGGGGGGAACACTGAAGCTTTCTTT. The J gene is TRBJ1-1, the V gene TRBV4-1, with 7 nucleotides matching TRBD1. The CDR3 totals 15 residues. Looked up from germline, CDR1 is MGHRA and CDR2 is YSYEKL. V lost 4 bases and J lost 1; bases outside the gene matches: 6.

The CDR3 nucleotides read TGCGCCAGCAGGTTGACTAGTTCGATTGATGAGCAGTTCTTC. The encoded protein is CASRLTSSIDEQFF. The chain joins TRBV5-1 to TRBJ2-1, with D perhaps matching TRBD2 (6 bases). The germline V gene encodes CDR1 SGHRS and CDR2 YFSETQ. V gave up 5 bases and J gave up 8 bases, with 17 bases separating them. The CDR3 covers 14 residues.

J is TRBJ2-7 and V is TRBV5-1; D gene uncertain. The CDR3 totals 14 residues. CDR1 and CDR2 (germline): SGHRS, YFSETQ. Deletions cut 0 bases from V and 6 bases from J, with 13 bases between. CDR3 sequence: CASSLDLILSEQYF. CDR3 coding DNA: TGCGCCAGCAGCTTGGACCTTATCCTTTCCGAGCAGTACTTC.

The chain links TRBV4-1 to TRBJ1-1; TRBD1 matches 7 bases. Germline-derived CDR1 and CDR2 are MGHRA and YSYEKL. CDR3 length: 13 residues. The ends lost 3 bases at V and 6 bases at J; junction bases unmatched: 4. The CDR3 loop reads CASSQAGGPEAFF. Written as DNA, the CDR3 is TGCGCCAGCAGCCAGGCAGGGGGACCTGAAGCTTTCTTT.

This chain links TRBV6-5 with TRBJ1-5; 8 nucleotides align to TRBD1. The CDR3 has 15 residues. V shed 4 bases, J shed 0 bases, and the junction held 2 bases outside the gene matches. The germline CDR1 and CDR2 sequences are MNHEY and SVGAGI. This CDR3 reads CASSSGQGSNQPQHF. As DNA, the CDR3 is TGTGCCAGCAGTTCCGGACAGGGTAGCAATCAGCCCCAGCATTTT.

The chain combines TRBV6-5 with TRBJ2-7; 8 nucleotides match TRBD2. V shed 0 bases and J 2 bases; nucleotides not matched to a gene: 0. The CDR3 is 14 residues long. Germline assignment: CDR1 MNHEY and CDR2 SVGAGI. The CDR3 nucleotides read TGTGCCAGCAGTTACTCGACTAGCGCCTACGAGCAGTACTTC. Its protein is CASSYSTSAYEQYF.

The table lists this clone with a count of one. The CDR3 nucleotides read TGTGCCAGCAGCTTATCATGGGGGCTTGAGCAGTTCTTC. The encoded protein is CASSLSWGLEQFF. The chain employs TRBV7-3 and TRBJ2-1; D perhaps matches TRBD1 (6 bases). Trimming stripped 2 bases from V and 9 bases from J, with 11 bases between. CDR1 SGHTA and CDR2 FQGTGA come from the germline V gene. There are 13 residues in the CDR3.

The rearrangement links TRBV6-6 to TRBJ2-7; D might be TRBD1 (6 bases). Germline V gene sequence: CDR1 MNHNY, CDR2 SVGAGI (reference sequence). The CDR3 contains 16 residues. Trimming pared 2 bases from V and 2 bases from J, leaving 16 bases between. The DNA of the CDR3 is TGTGCCAGCAGTTACGCCCCCGACAGGCTAACCTACGAGCAGTACTTC. As protein: CASSYAPDRLTYEQYF.

This clone came up once. CDR3 in amino acids: CSVGLFFPYNEQFF. Written as DNA, the CDR3 is TGCAGCGTTGGGTTATTCTTCCCCTACAATGAGCAGTTCTTC. The genes are TRBV29-1 and TRBJ2-1; no definite D call. The CDR3 spans 14 residues. V lost 4 bases, J lost 2 bases, and 12 bases lay in between. Per germline, CDR1 SQVTM and CDR2 ANQGSEA.

This sequence joins TRBV7-2 and TRBJ1-5; a weak D match, TRBD1 (6 bases). The V end was cut by 3 bases, the J end by 6 bases, with 9 bases between. From germline, CDR1 is SGHTA and CDR2 FQGNSA. The CDR3 is made up of 13 amino acids. CDR3 protein: CASSFTGFQPQHF. In DNA, the CDR3 is TGTGCCAGCAGCTTTACAGGGTTTCAGCCCCAGCATTTT.

The chain employs TRBV1 and TRBJ1-1; the table calls TRBD1, which could not be checked here. TRBV1 is assigned pseudogene status. This CDR3 contains 16 residues. The CDR3 here is CTSSAPGTGRRTEAFF. CDR3 coding DNA: TGCACCAGCAGCGCCCCCGGGACAGGTCGTCGCACTGAAGCTTTCTTT.

The genes are TRBV30 and TRBJ1-5, with 8 bases lining up with TRBD1. Germline V lookup: CDR1 GTSNPN, CDR2 SVGIG (reference sequence). CDR3 size: 14 residues. V was clipped by 5 bases and J by 6 bases; unmatched bases: 9. The CDR3 bases are TGTGCCTGGGGACAGGGTTCGCCCGGTCAGCCCCAGCATTTT. Translated, it gives CAWGQGSPGQPQHF.

The V and J genes are TRBV5-6 and TRBJ1-2; D is possibly TRBD1 (5 bases). CDR3 length equals 15 residues. Germline V CDR1 and CDR2: SGHDT, YYEEEE. Deletions cut 6 bases from V and 4 bases from J, with 19 bases between. CDR3 DNA sequence: TGTGCCAGCATCCTACGCGTTGGGGGGATCTATGGCTACACCTTC. Its translation: CASILRVGGIYGYTF. Drawing the rest from reference TRBV5-6 and TRBJ1-2, the complete variable domain is DAGVTQSPTHLIKTRGQQVTLRCSPKSGHDTVSWYQQALGQGPQFIFQYYEEEERQRGNFPDRFSGHQFPNYSSELNVNALLLGDSALYLCASILRVGGIYGYTFGSGTRLTVV.